The next 20 T cell receptor beta chains were all read from a single sample in a study of response to subunit inactivated influenza vaccine. TCRdb passed the RT-PCR reads through MiXCR, listing each CDR3 protein once. The table records about 540,000 distinct CDR3 sequences, roughly 25% of them present only once. These data are also associated with another study on T cells expressing NK-cell markers. From that study: The authors made TCR beta cDNA libraries by 5'RACE template switching. This switching added a universal primer site and UMIs.

The source material was CD4+ T cells sorted from PBMCs, sampled about 13 days after vaccination. The origin of the receptors is a man aged 45-60 years who received an inactivated influenza vaccine.

The V gene is TRBV5-1, the J gene TRBJ2-3; D ambiguous. CDR3 length: 13 residues. The germline CDR1 and CDR2 sequences are SGHRS and YFSETQ. Trimming pared 3 bases from V and 0 bases from J, leaving 5 bases between. CDR3 in amino acids: CASSSVSTDTQYF. The CDR3 region has the DNA TGCGCCAGCAGCTCCGTTAGCACAGATACGCAGTATTTT.

The V gene is TRBV5-1, the J gene TRBJ2-7; D could derive from TRBD1 or TRBD2 (5 bases each). The germline CDR1 and CDR2 sequences are SGHRS and YFSETQ. The germline V and J ends were trimmed by 0 bases and 6 bases, with 13 bases remaining between them. CDR3 length: 14 residues. CDR3: CASSLDAERGEQYF. As DNA, the CDR3 is TGCGCCAGCAGCTTGGACGCAGAGAGGGGCGAGCAGTACTTC.

This clonotype has just a few counts. The chain carries TRBV29-1 and TRBJ2-5; D possibly corresponds to TRBD1 (5 bases). Trimming cost V 4 bases and J 1 base, with 10 bases left between them. This CDR3 has 13 residues. Germline CDR1 reads SQVTM; CDR2 reads ANQGSEA. The CDR3 region is CSVGGRVQETQYF. The DNA of the CDR3 is TGCAGCGTTGGGGGCAGGGTCCAAGAGACCCAGTACTTC.

As concerns this clonotype: A junction end diverges from the germline sequence, so it may reflect a read error. The gene calls are TRBV7-9 and TRBJ1-2; unclear D gene. In germline, CDR1 is SEHNR, CDR2 FQNEAQ (reference sequence). The CDR3 is 11 residues long. The CDR3 region has the DNA TGTGCCAGCAGCCTAGGTGGCGGCTACCCCTTC. This sequence encodes CASSLGGGYPF.

In its sample, this clonotype was seen a few times. This chain links TRBV18 with TRBJ1-4, with D possibly TRBD1 on 5 matching bases. V lost 5 bases, J lost 8 bases, and 15 bases lay in between. The germline V gene encodes CDR1 KGHSH and CDR2 LQKENI. The CDR3 spans 14 residues. In DNA, the CDR3 is TGTGCCAGCTCAACAGGCCAGACCGTCGAAAAACTGTTTTTT. This sequence encodes CASSTGQTVEKLFF.

A few counts support this clonotype. The chain is built from TRBV20-1 and TRBJ1-5; 9 bases match TRBD1. V lost 4 bases and J lost 1; bases outside the gene matches: 8. Germline CDR1 reads DFQATT; CDR2 reads SNEGSKA (reference sequence). The CDR3 covers 16 residues. CDR3 region: CSATTGGGGSNQPQHF. CDR3 in DNA: TGCAGTGCTACTACAGGGGGCGGAGGGAGCAATCAGCCCCAGCATTTT.

V gene TRBV29-1 combines with J gene TRBJ2-1; D possibly corresponds to TRBD2 (6 bases). The CDR3 has 12 residues. V was pared by 2 bases and J by 9 bases, with 11 bases between. The germline V gene has CDR1 SQVTM and CDR2 ANQGSEA. The CDR3 DNA sequence: TGCAGCGTTGAATTACTAGCTACTGAGCAGTTCTTC. Protein sequence: CSVELLATEQFF.

V gene TRBV7-2 combines with J gene TRBJ1-1; the match to TRBD1 covers 8 bases. V lost 5 bases to trimming and J lost 0 bases; unmatched junction nucleotides: 11. Germline CDR1 reads SGHTA; CDR2 reads FQGNSA. The CDR3 runs 17 residues. CDR3 nucleotide sequence: TGTGCCAGCAGCGAAGGACGGGACAGGATCATGAACACTGAAGCTTTCTTT. It translates to CASSEGRDRIMNTEAFF.

The chain employs TRBV19 and TRBJ2-1, with 9 bases identical to TRBD1. The CDR3 contains 17 residues. V trimming: 3 bases; J trimming: 6 bases; junction bases outside the gene matches: 12. Germline CDR1 and CDR2: LNHDA and SQIVND (reference sequence). The CDR3 is CASSIGAGTGLGNEQFF. CDR3 nucleotide sequence: TGTGCCAGTAGTATCGGAGCGGGGACAGGGCTGGGCAATGAGCAGTTCTTC.

In the case of this clonotype: This may be a read error: a much more frequent sequence differs by one nucleotide. The rearrangement joins TRBV5-6 to TRBJ2-3; D uncertain. V shed 2 bases and J shed 2 bases, with 6 bases lying between them. Germline V lookup: CDR1 SGHDT, CDR2 YYEEEE. The CDR3 length is 13 residues. The CDR3 bases are TGTGCCAGCAGCTTCCTAGTCACAGATACGCAGTATTTT. It codes for CASSFLVTDTQYF.

CDR3 region: CASSSSISKPQHF. In DNA, the CDR3 is TGTGCCAGCAGTTCCTCTATCTCTAAGCCCCAGCATTTT. This chain connects TRBV12-3 or TRBV12-4 to TRBJ1-5; no reliable D call. Trimming cost V 4 bases and J 8 bases, with 12 bases left between them. The CDR3 is 13 residues long.

This clonotype was seen only a few times. The CDR3 DNA sequence: TGTGCCAGCAGTTTTGTCGGGCAATCACCCCTCCACTTT. Its protein product is CASSFVGQSPLHF. This chain links TRBV27 with TRBJ1-6; D unclear. CDR3 length: 13 amino acids. The germline CDR1 and CDR2 sequences are MNHEY and SMNVEV (reference sequence). Trimming removed 3 bases from V and 10 bases from J, with 10 bases in between.

The genes are TRBV10-3 and TRBJ2-5; 12 positions agree with TRBD1. Germline-derived CDR1 and CDR2 are ENHRY and SYGVKD. J was trimmed by 4 bases and V by 6 bases; bases with no gene match: 3. The CDR3 has 14 amino acids. CDR3 loop: CAISRDRGRETQYF. DNA of the CDR3: TGTGCCATCAGCCGGGACAGGGGGCGAGAGACCCAGTACTTC.

A note on this clonotype: An end of the junction does not agree with germline; a read error may underlie this. V is TRBV7-9 and J is TRBJ2-5; tentatively, D is TRBD2 (5 bases). The CDR3 has 14 amino acids. Germline values: CDR1 SEHNR, CDR2 FQNEAQ (reference sequence). The CDR3 DNA reads as TGTGCCAGCAGCTTAGCGGGCGGGCAAGAGACCCTGTACTTC. It specifies CASSLAGGQETLYF.

The chain joins TRBV6-2 or TRBV6-3 to TRBJ1-5; D remains unclear. Per germline, CDR1 MNHEY and CDR2 SVGEGT. The CDR3 length is 14 residues. Trimming cost V 6 bases and J 4 bases, with 13 bases left between them. The CDR3: CASRSLQLNQPQHF. As DNA, the CDR3 is TGTGCCAGCAGATCTTTACAGTTAAATCAGCCCCAGCATTTT.

The chain combines TRBV10-3 with TRBJ1-5; maybe TRBD1 (6 bases). The CDR3 is made up of 15 amino acids. The germline gives CDR1 ENHRY, CDR2 SYGVKD. Trimming cost V 2 bases and J 3 bases, with 11 bases left between them. CDR3 sequence reads: CAISEAGQNNQPQHF. CDR3 nucleotides: TGTGCCATCAGTGAGGCGGGACAAAACAATCAGCCCCAGCATTTT.

The table lists this clonotype with a few counts. The gene calls are TRBV4-3 and TRBJ1-2; D not certain. V was cut by 0 bases and J by 5 bases, with 16 bases left in between. Germline values: CDR1 LGHNA, CDR2 YSLEER. The CDR3 is 16 residues long. CDR3 in DNA: TGCGCCAGCAGCCAAGAATTGACGGACTTTTCTTATGGCTACACCTTC. It codes for CASSQELTDFSYGYTF.

The chain uses TRBV6-2 or TRBV6-3 and TRBJ2-1, with 10 bases lining up with TRBD1. The J segment lost 7 bases and the V segment lost 2 bases, leaving 8 bases of the junction unmatched. From germline, CDR1 is MNHEY and CDR2 SVGEGT. This CDR3 has 16 amino acids. As DNA, the CDR3 is TGTGCCAGCAGTTACCCGGACAGGGGGGTTTATAATGAGCAGTTCTTC. Residues: CASSYPDRGVYNEQFF.

The genes are TRBV12-3 or TRBV12-4 and TRBJ1-2; D is possibly TRBD1 (5 bases). Between the trimmed V and J ends, which lost 1 base and 4 bases, there was a span of 16 bases. CDR3 size: 16 residues. This CDR3 is CASSLGAGTLGYGYTF. The CDR3 bases are TGTGCCAGCAGTTTAGGGGCAGGGACCTTGGGCTATGGCTACACCTTC.

This clonotype was picked up a small number of times. This rearrangement joins TRBV7-2 to TRBJ2-7; D perhaps matches TRBD1 (6 bases). V was shortened by 7 bases and J by 7 bases, with 11 bases between the two germline ends. Germline-derived CDR1 and CDR2 are SGHTA and FQGNSA. This CDR3 contains 11 residues. CDR3: CASNVGTEQYF. The CDR3 nucleotides are TGTGCCAGCAACGTCGGGACAGAGCAGTACTTC.